This passage covers 29 T cell receptor beta chains from one sample sequenced in a study of cytotoxic CD8 clonotypes in ibrutinib-treated CLL. This table comes from immunoSEQ multiplex PCR, and its TCRdb copy is limited to in-frame clones, with some not included. The repertoire holds 13,000 to 15,000 clones, with about 64% as singletons. Sequencing was performed on PBMCs, taken before ibrutinib treatment. These receptors were taken from a human donor with chronic lymphocytic leukemia.

This sequence joins TRBV18 and TRBJ1-1; D is ambiguous. The CDR3 consists of 14 residues. Germline V CDR1 and CDR2: KGHSH, LQKENI. Trimming took off 0 bases at V and 4 bases at J, with 9 bases between the two ends. The CDR3 sequence: CASSPPVRSTEAFF. CDR3 in DNA: TGTGCCAGCTCACCACCGGTAAGAAGCACTGAAGCTTTCTTT.

The rearrangement joins TRBV16 to TRBJ2-7; TRBD2 is a possible D gene (6 bases). Germline CDR1 KGHSY, CDR2 FQNENV. V was shortened by 0 bases and J by 5 bases, with 11 bases between the two germline ends. This CDR3 is built from 14 residues. The chain's CDR3 is CASSQSRGGHEQYF. As DNA, the CDR3 is TGTGCCAGCAGCCAATCGCGGGGAGGACACGAGCAGTACTTC.

By sample fraction, this clone is medium-sized. The genes are TRBV7-8 and TRBJ1-5, with D perhaps TRBD1 (5 bases). This CDR3 spans 15 amino acids. Between the trimmed V and J ends, which lost 1 base and 3 bases, there was a span of 10 bases. In germline, CDR1 is SGHVS, CDR2 FQNEAQ. CDR3 sequence: CASSLGSTANQPQHF. In DNA form, the CDR3 reads TGTGCCAGCAGCTTAGGATCGACAGCCAATCAGCCCCAGCATTTT.

CDR3 nucleotide sequence: TGCGCCAGCAGCTTGGATGGGGGGGACCAAGAGACCCAGTACTTC. Translating gives CASSLDGGDQETQYF. The V gene is TRBV5-1, the J gene TRBJ2-5; 7 nucleotides match TRBD2. The CDR3 runs to 15 residues. Germline V lookup: CDR1 SGHRS, CDR2 YFSETQ. The trim removed 0 bases at V and 0 bases at J, leaving 2 bases unmatched.

The chain couples TRBV4-2 to TRBJ2-5; 8 nucleotides align to TRBD2. The V and J ends lost 0 bases and 11 bases, in that order; junction bases with no gene match: 11. This CDR3 is built from 15 residues. The germline V gene has CDR1 LGHNA and CDR2 YNFKEQ. The CDR3 nucleotides read TGTGCCAGCAGCCAAGATTCATCTAGCGGGCCAACTCAGTACTTC. It translates to CASSQDSSSGPTQYF.

This rearrangement joins TRBV4-1 to TRBJ2-7; the D is unclear. Trimming took 1 base from V and 2 from J, leaving 12 bases between them. This CDR3 comprises 15 residues. Germline V lookup: CDR1 MGHRA, CDR2 YSYEKL. This CDR3 reads CASSQGQAQAYEQYF. The CDR3 DNA reads TGCGCCAGCAGCCAAGGTCAAGCGCAGGCCTACGAGCAGTACTTC.

The chain recombines TRBV5-8 with TRBJ2-5; 8 bases map to TRBD2. The CDR3 spans 15 residues. CDR1 and CDR2 (germline): SGHTS, YDEGEE. The trim removed 5 bases at V and 1 base at J, leaving 7 bases unmatched. CDR3 in DNA: TGTGCCAGCAGTCTTAGCGGGAATAGCCAAGAGACCCAGTACTTC. Encoded protein: CASSLSGNSQETQYF.

This chain links TRBV19 with TRBJ1-1; D gene ambiguous. Per germline, CDR1 LNHDA and CDR2 SQIVND (reference sequence). The CDR3 is made up of 12 amino acids. The germline V and J ends were trimmed by 5 bases and 5 bases, with 9 bases remaining between them. DNA for the CDR3: TGTGCCAGTAGTCCTGGACCTACTGAAGCTTTCTTT. It is translated as CASSPGPTEAFF.

The rearrangement uses TRBV5-6 and TRBJ1-1; 7 nucleotides line up with TRBD1. Trimming cost V 4 bases and J 0 bases; bases outside gene matches: 6. CDR1 and CDR2 from the germline V gene are SGHDT and YYEEEE. The CDR3 spans 15 residues. The CDR3 here is CASSPLTGMNTEAFF. As DNA, the CDR3 is TGTGCCAGCAGCCCTCTGACAGGGATGAACACTGAAGCTTTCTTT.

The rearrangement joins TRBV11-2 to TRBJ2-1, with 7 bases identical to TRBD1. The V gene's germline CDR1 is SGHAT and CDR2 FQNNGV. The CDR3 totals 15 residues. V lost 1 base, J lost 4 bases, and 4 bases stayed unmatched. The CDR3 sequence is CASSLVQGSYNEQFF. CDR3 coding DNA: TGTGCCAGCAGCTTAGTACAGGGGAGTTACAATGAGCAGTTCTTC.

A note on this clone: The sample contains more than one DNA sequence encoding this CDR3. The chain couples TRBV11-2 to TRBJ1-3, with 7 bases matching TRBD1. With V trimmed by 1 base and J by 0 bases, 6 bases remained unmatched. Germline V CDR1 and CDR2: SGHAT, FQNNGV. CDR3 length equals 17 residues. CDR3 sequence (DNA): TGTGCCAGCAGCTTAGTCAGGGGGACCTTCTCTGGAAACACCATATATTTT. Translated, it gives CASSLVRGTFSGNTIYF.

V and J are TRBV2 and TRBJ2-5, with D maybe TRBD1 (5 bases). Germline lookup yields CDR1 SNHLY and CDR2 FYNNEI. The CDR3 loop spans 15 amino acids. V lost 5 bases and J lost 2, with 15 bases in between. The CDR3 reads CASSLPPAGQETQYF. In nucleotides, the CDR3 is TGTGCCAGCAGTCTACCCCCAGCAGGGCAAGAGACCCAGTACTTC.

The V call is TRBV5-1, the J call TRBJ1-2, with 8 bases identical to TRBD1. V was clipped by 0 bases and J by 4 bases; unmatched bases: 2. CDR3 length equals 14 residues. Germline CDR1 and CDR2: SGHRS and YFSETQ. DNA for the CDR3: TGCGCCAGCAGCTTGGAAGACAGGGGCTATGGCTACACCTTC. It yields the protein CASSLEDRGYGYTF.

The J gene is TRBJ1-5, the V gene TRBV10-2, with TRBD1 matching over 7 bases. The CDR3 length is 16 residues. V gave up 8 bases and J gave up 7 bases; unmatched junction bases: 17. The germline V gene has CDR1 WSHSY and CDR2 SAAADI. The CDR3 region is CASQPNHNRGGQPQHF. CDR3 in DNA: TGCGCCAGCCAGCCGAACCACAACAGGGGAGGCCAGCCCCAGCATTTT.

This clone was observed a few times. The V and J genes are TRBV7-9 and TRBJ1-3, with 9 bases identical to TRBD1. Germline V CDR1 and CDR2: SEHNR, FQNEAQ (reference sequence). V dropped 5 bases and J dropped 0; count of bases not matched to a gene: 8. CDR3 length: 17 amino acids. The CDR3 nucleotides are TGTGCCAGCAGCGGGGGACAGGGCCCAAGCTCTGGAAACACCATATATTTT. Protein product: CASSGGQGPSSGNTIYF. Supplemented by reference TRBV7-9 and TRBJ1-3, the full variable domain reads DTGVSQNPRHKITKRGQNVTFRCDPISEHNRLYWYRQTLGQGPEFLTYFQNEAQLEKSRLLSDRFSAERPKGSFSTLEIQRTEQGDSAMYLCASSGGQGPSSGNTIYFGEGSWLTVV.

This clone appeared once. The V and J genes are TRBV4-1 and TRBJ2-7, with TRBD2 matching over 11 bases. Trimming at V came to 0 bases and at J to 0 bases, leaving 10 bases not matched to a gene. This CDR3 is built from 19 residues. Germline V gene lookup returns CDR1 MGHRA and CDR2 YSYEKL. CDR3 nucleotides: TGCGCCAGCAGCCAAGAAAAGGCTAGCGGGGGGCAGAGCTCCTACGAGCAGTACTTC. It translates to CASSQEKASGGQSSYEQYF.

The gene calls are TRBV5-1 and TRBJ2-5, with 7 nucleotides matching TRBD1. The end of the DNA fits TRBJ2-7 better, so the J call may be wrong. This CDR3 is 15 amino acids long. Germline lookup yields CDR1 SGHRS and CDR2 YFSETQ. CDR3 sequence (DNA): TGCGCCAGCAGCCGAACAGGGGACAAATACTACGAGCAGTACTTC. Amino acid sequence: CASSRTGDKYYEQYF.

V and J are TRBV10-1 and TRBJ2-1; 10 bases are a match to TRBD1. The germline V gene has CDR1 WNHNN and CDR2 SYGVQD (reference sequence). There are 15 residues in the CDR3. Trimming took 6 bases from V and 4 from J; bases not matched to a gene: 6. CDR3 sequence: CASSTGQGGYNEQFF. CDR3 bases: TGCGCCAGCAGCACCGGACAGGGGGGGTACAATGAGCAGTTCTTC.

The rearrangement joins TRBV18 to TRBJ1-5; 11 bases align to TRBD1. J was trimmed by 5 bases and V by 5 bases; bases with no gene match: 2. Germline V lookup: CDR1 KGHSH, CDR2 LQKENI. The CDR3 runs 14 residues. This CDR3 reads CASSSGQGDQPQHF. The CDR3 DNA reads as TGTGCCAGCTCATCGGGACAGGGGGATCAGCCCCAGCATTTT.

This CDR3 reads CASSQHKVTETQYF. DNA for the CDR3: TGCGCCAGCAGCCAACACAAGGTCACGGAGACCCAGTACTTC. This chain connects TRBV4-1 to TRBJ2-5; D call uncertain. This CDR3 is 14 amino acids long. Germline loops: CDR1 MGHRA, CDR2 YSYEKL. V was cut by 2 bases and J by 5 bases, with 12 bases left in between.

This clone was seen at least ten times. The chain combines TRBV7-9 with TRBJ2-3, with TRBD1 as a possible D gene (6 bases). Germline assignment: CDR1 SEHNR and CDR2 FQNEAQ (reference sequence). Between the trimmed V and J ends, which lost 7 bases and 4 bases, there was a span of 12 bases. The CDR3 spans 13 residues. CDR3 protein: CASNRVGADTQYF. The CDR3, as DNA: TGTGCCAGCAACAGGGTCGGAGCAGATACGCAGTATTTT.

The V gene is TRBV5-1, the J gene TRBJ1-1; 8 nucleotides agree with TRBD1. Germline assignment: CDR1 SGHRS and CDR2 YFSETQ. J lost 6 bases, V lost 1 base, and 14 bases had no gene match. The CDR3 is 17 amino acids. CDR3 sequence: CASSLSRPSDRDPEAFF. The CDR3 nucleotides read TGCGCCAGCAGCTTGTCCCGTCCTTCGGACAGGGATCCTGAAGCTTTCTTT.

V usage is TRBV7-6 and J usage is TRBJ2-3, with D uncertain. CDR1 SGHVS and CDR2 FNYEAQ come from the germline V gene. Deletions cut 4 bases from V and 5 bases from J, with 7 bases between. CDR3 size: 12 residues. CDR3 sequence (DNA): TGTGCCAGCAGCTCGGCAATAGATACGCAGTATTTT. It encodes CASSSAIDTQYF.

The CDR3 here is CASHQETNQPQHF. CDR3 coding DNA: TGTGCCAGCCACCAGGAGACGAATCAGCCCCAGCATTTT. This chain connects TRBV2 to TRBJ1-5; D unresolved. The V end lost 8 bases, the J end lost 4 bases, and 12 bases lay between the germline ends. This CDR3 is built from 13 residues. The V gene's germline CDR1 is SNHLY and CDR2 FYNNEI.

The chain couples TRBV7-9 to TRBJ2-2, with a tentative D call TRBD1 (5 bases). V was trimmed by 5 bases and J by 0 bases, leaving 10 bases between them. Per germline, CDR1 SEHNR and CDR2 FQNEAQ (reference sequence). The CDR3 totals 15 residues. The chain's CDR3 is CASSPRTTNTGELFF. CDR3 bases: TGTGCCAGCAGCCCCCGGACAACGAACACCGGGGAGCTGTTTTTT.

The chain carries TRBV10-2 and TRBJ1-2; tentative D call: TRBD1 (5 bases). From germline, CDR1 is WSHSY and CDR2 SAAADI. The CDR3 is 16 amino acids. V lost 0 bases and J lost 4, with 15 bases in between. The CDR3 loop reads CASSESLGGGGYGYTF. In DNA form, the CDR3 reads TGCGCCAGCAGTGAGTCCTTAGGTGGGGGTGGCTATGGCTACACCTTC.

The chain carries TRBV29-1 and TRBJ2-5; no clear D. Germline V gene lookup returns CDR1 SQVTM and CDR2 ANQGSEA. This CDR3 has 14 residues. Trimming stripped 3 bases from V and 1 base from J, with 12 bases between. CDR3 region: CSVDVPGSQETQYF. CDR3 nucleotide sequence: TGCAGCGTTGACGTCCCAGGTAGCCAAGAGACCCAGTACTTC.

The CDR3 sequence: CASSLWGGDGYTF. For the CDR3, the DNA is TGCGCCAGCAGCTTGTGGGGCGGGGATGGCTACACCTTC. V and J are TRBV5-1 and TRBJ1-2, with D perhaps TRBD1 (5 bases). CDR3 length: 13 amino acids. From germline, CDR1 is SGHRS and CDR2 YFSETQ. V dropped 1 base and J dropped 6 bases, with 10 bases sitting between them. Complete variable domain (other parts from reference TRBV5-1 and TRBJ1-2): KAGVTQTPRYLIKTRGQQVTLSCSPISGHRSVSWYQQTPGQGLQFLFEYFSETQRNKGNFPGRFSGRQFSNSRSEMNVSTLELGDSALYLCASSLWGGDGYTFGSGTRLTVV.

This clone is medium-sized (0.01 to 0.1%) in the sample. The chain is built from TRBV19 and TRBJ1-4; tentatively, D is TRBD1 (5 bases). This CDR3 contains 13 residues. Trimming removed 10 bases at V and 7 bases at J, with 16 bases between. The V gene's germline CDR1 is LNHDA and CDR2 SQIVND (reference sequence). The CDR3 region has the DNA TGTGCCACGACTATCGGGGGTGGTGAAAAACTGTTTTTT. This translates into CATTIGGGEKLFF.